This entry is about one T cell receptor (beta chain). The antigen is not known. This sample stems from a study of T cell responses to AZD1222 COVID-19 vaccine. Produced via immunoSEQ multiplex PCR; TCRdb's table is partial and in-frame only. This repertoire shows about 130,000 clones, more than 75% found once; its top ten account for under 11%. General study results and limits: Mostly white British, mostly female donors; authors suggested clonal diversity may be underestimated.

V dropped 1 base and J dropped 2 bases, with 7 bases sitting between them. The length of the CDR3 is 13 residues. From germline, CDR1 is SGHDT and CDR2 YYEEEE. The sequenced sample was peripheral blood, obtained on day 0 of AZD1222 vaccination. The TCR originated in an adult in good health. The chain combines TRBV5-6 with TRBJ2-7; possibly TRBD1 for D (5 bases). In DNA form, the CDR3 reads TGTGCCAGCAGCTTGACAGGCACCTACGAGCAGTACTTC. It encodes CASSLTGTYEQYF. The full variable domain, rest sourced from reference TRBV5-6 and TRBJ2-7, is DAGVTQSPTHLIKTRGQQVTLRCSPKSGHDTVSWYQQALGQGPQFIFQYYEEEERQRGNFPDRFSGHQFPNYSSELNVNALLLGDSALYLCASSLTGTYEQYFGPGTRLTVT.